The 22 T cell receptor beta chains presented below share a single source sample, sequenced in a study of T cell responses to AZD1222 COVID-19 vaccine. The protocol was immunoSEQ multiplex PCR, while the TCRdb copy is restricted to in-frame clones and leaves out a portion. Seen here are approximately 270,000 clones, 94% observed once, and the top ten hold 0.55%. The input for sequencing was peripheral blood, taken 28 days after the second AZD1222 dose. Receptors were obtained from an adult who received the AZD1222 COVID-19 vaccine.

The chain links TRBV11-2 to TRBJ1-2; no firm D call. This CDR3 comprises 15 residues. The germline gives CDR1 SGHAT, CDR2 FQNNGV. Trimming took off 4 bases at V and 0 bases at J, with 12 bases between the two ends. The CDR3 region is CASSSGRLSNYGYTF. CDR3 coding DNA: TGTGCCAGCAGCTCCGGCCGCCTTTCTAACTATGGCTACACCTTC.

The chain uses TRBV18 and TRBJ1-1, with 8 positions matching TRBD1. With V trimmed by 3 bases and J by 6 bases, 9 bases remained unmatched. This CDR3 spans 15 amino acids. The germline V gene encodes CDR1 KGHSH and CDR2 LQKENI. The CDR3 nucleotides are TGTGCCAGCTCACCCAAGGACAGGGAAATTCCTGAAGCTTTCTTT. As protein: CASSPKDREIPEAFF.

To note about this clone: At one end the junction does not follow the germline gene, possibly because of a read error. The chain uses TRBV7-9 and TRBJ2-7; tentative D call: TRBD2 (5 bases). Germline values: CDR1 SEHNR, CDR2 FQNEAQ (reference sequence). This CDR3 has 10 amino acids. CDR3 loop: CASSLERADF. The CDR3 DNA reads TGTGCCAGCAGCTTAGAGAGGGCCGACTTC. The entire variable domain, with the rest obtained from reference TRBV7-9 and TRBJ2-7, is as follows: DTGVSQNPRHKITKRGQNVTFRCDPISEHNRLYWYRQTLGQGPEFLTYFQNEAQLEKSRLLSDRFSAERPKGSFSTLEIQRTEQGDSAMYLCASSLERADFGPGTRLTVT.

The V and J genes are TRBV7-9 and TRBJ2-7, with 9 bases aligning to TRBD1. The CDR3 consists of 16 residues. The V gene end was trimmed by 0 bases and the J gene end by 6 bases; junction bases not matched to a gene: 9. Germline-derived CDR1 and CDR2 are SEHNR and FQNEAQ (reference sequence). CDR3 DNA: TGTGCCAGCAGCTTAGCCCTGCGGACAGGGGCCCCCGAGCAGTACTTC. The encoded protein is CASSLALRTGAPEQYF.

The CDR3 DNA reads TGTGCCAGCAGCTTAACTCGTAGTCCTAATTCACCCCTCCACTTT. This translates into CASSLTRSPNSPLHF. V gene TRBV7-3 combines with J gene TRBJ1-6; the D is unclear. The CDR3 is 15 residues long. With 0 bases removed from V and 6 bases from J, the gap between germline ends came to 9 bases. Germline V gives CDR1 SGHTA, CDR2 FQGTGA.

This clone appeared a few times. CDR3 nucleotide sequence: TGTGCCAGCAGCTTAGAGGCCAGACTTAATTCACCCCTCCACTTT. Its protein product is CASSLEARLNSPLHF. This chain connects TRBV7-2 to TRBJ1-6; no firm D call. Trimming took off 1 base at V and 6 bases at J, with 10 bases between the two ends. Germline V gene lookup returns CDR1 SGHTA and CDR2 FQGNSA. The CDR3 spans 15 residues.

The chain recombines TRBV2 with TRBJ2-6; D is undetermined. This CDR3 is 15 amino acids long. Trimming removed 0 bases at V and 2 bases at J, with 5 bases between. Germline CDR1 is SNHLY and CDR2 is FYNNEI. The CDR3 sequence: CASSEANPGANVLTF. The CDR3 bases are TGTGCCAGCAGTGAAGCAAATCCTGGGGCCAACGTCCTGACTTTC.

This chain uses TRBV9 with TRBJ2-3; 8 bases are a match to TRBD2. The CDR3 consists of 18 residues. V dropped 0 bases and J dropped 2; count of bases not matched to a gene: 11. Germline CDR1 SGDLS, CDR2 YYNGEE. The CDR3: CASSVDPSGRRPTDTQYF. The DNA for the CDR3 is TGTGCCAGCAGCGTAGATCCCAGCGGGAGAAGGCCCACAGATACGCAGTATTTT.

This sequence joins TRBV20-1 and TRBJ2-1; 7 bases fit TRBD2. Per the germline V gene, CDR1 is DFQATT and CDR2 is SNEGSKA (reference sequence). The CDR3 has 15 amino acids. The J segment lost 0 bases and the V segment lost 3 bases, leaving 5 bases of the junction unmatched. CDR3 residues: CSASPGTTSYNEQFF. CDR3 coding DNA: TGCAGTGCTAGTCCCGGGACTACCTCCTACAATGAGCAGTTCTTC.

V and J are TRBV2 and TRBJ2-5; D call uncertain. V lost 4 bases and J lost 2, with 5 bases in between. Germline CDR1 and CDR2: SNHLY and FYNNEI. This CDR3 has 12 residues. This CDR3 reads CASSAGQETQYF. Here the CDR3 DNA reads TGTGCCAGCAGTGCGGGTCAAGAGACCCAGTACTTC.

This chain uses TRBV19 with TRBJ1-3; possible D gene TRBD1, 5 bases. The CDR3 sequence is 14 residues long. Between the trimmed V and J ends, which lost 8 bases and 0 bases, there was a span of 11 bases. CDR1 and CDR2 from the germline V gene are LNHDA and SQIVND (reference sequence). The CDR3 loop is CASAGTYSGNTIYF. The CDR3 bases are TGTGCCAGTGCAGGGACCTACTCTGGAAACACCATATATTTT.

The gene calls are TRBV28 and TRBJ2-2, with unresolved D. CDR1 and CDR2 (germline): MDHEN, SYDVKM. CDR3 length: 14 residues. Trimming took 3 bases from V and 5 from J, leaving 10 bases between them. The DNA of the CDR3 is TGTGCCAGCAGTTTCGCAAGTGGAACCGGGGAGCTGTTTTTT. The encoded protein is CASSFASGTGELFF.

The gene calls are TRBV9 and TRBJ1-4, with D hard to call. Germline V lookup: CDR1 SGDLS, CDR2 YYNGEE. The CDR3 has 15 residues. Trimming shortened V by 0 bases and J by 8 bases, and 14 bases separated the two germline ends. The CDR3 nucleotides read TGTGCCAGCAGCGTAGGAGGCGGGAATGGGGAAAAACTGTTTTTT. Translating gives CASSVGGGNGEKLFF.

The chain combines TRBV9 with TRBJ2-5; no definite D call. There are 13 residues in the CDR3. Trimming removed 3 bases from V and 0 bases from J, with 6 bases in between. CDR1 is SGDLS, CDR2 YYNGEE, per germline. The CDR3 DNA reads TGTGCCAGCAGCGCCTCCTACCAAGAGACCCAGTACTTC. Translated: CASSASYQETQYF.

V is TRBV24-1 and J is TRBJ1-5; maybe TRBD1 (5 bases). The V end was cut by 4 bases, the J end by 5 bases, with 14 bases between. There are 15 residues in the CDR3. Germline V gene lookup returns CDR1 KGHDR and CDR2 SFDVKD. This chain's CDR3 is CATSDHRGGDQPQHF. In nucleotides, the CDR3 is TGTGCCACCAGTGACCACCGGGGGGGGGATCAGCCCCAGCATTTT.

The J gene is TRBJ1-1, the V gene TRBV7-2; D is perhaps TRBD1 (6 bases). CDR3 length equals 13 residues. Looked up from germline, CDR1 is SGHTA and CDR2 is FQGNSA. V lost 6 bases, J lost 7 bases, and 15 bases lay in between. The CDR3 protein is CASSFQGWSEAFF. CDR3 coding DNA: TGTGCCAGCAGTTTTCAGGGGTGGAGTGAAGCTTTCTTT.

The V gene is TRBV6-4, the J gene TRBJ1-1, with D possibly TRBD1 on 5 matching bases. V dropped 6 bases and J dropped 8 bases, with 13 bases sitting between them. The CDR3 has 12 amino acids. Germline V gives CDR1 MRHNA, CDR2 SNTAGT. The CDR3 reads CASSAGRLEAFF. CDR3 bases: TGTGCCAGCAGCGCGGGACGGCTAGAAGCTTTCTTT.

The rearrangement joins TRBV10-1 to TRBJ1-1; D is undetermined. The CDR3 extends over 14 amino acids. Looked up from germline, CDR1 is WNHNN and CDR2 is SYGVQD (reference sequence). V was trimmed by 2 bases and J by 5 bases, leaving 12 bases between them. The CDR3 sequence: CASSEGGQRTEAFF. CDR3 DNA: TGCGCCAGCAGTGAGGGTGGGCAGAGGACTGAAGCTTTCTTT.

The chain carries TRBV29-1 and TRBJ2-1, with 10 bases that match TRBD2. Germline V gene data show CDR1 as SQVTM and CDR2 as ANQGSEA. There are 13 residues in the CDR3. J gave up 4 bases and V 8 bases, and 5 bases lay outside the gene matches. This CDR3 is CSTLTSGYNEQFF. The CDR3 DNA reads as TGCAGCACTTTGACTAGCGGGTACAATGAGCAGTTCTTC.

The gene calls are TRBV6-1 and TRBJ1-3; D is unresolved. Germline V gives CDR1 MNHNS, CDR2 SASEGT. V was trimmed by 0 bases and J by 9 bases, leaving 15 bases between them. The CDR3 has 15 amino acids. CDR3 DNA sequence: TGTGCCAGCAGTGAAGCGCGCGTCGTGCGCGGCACCATATATTTT. Translating gives CASSEARVVRGTIYF.

J is TRBJ2-7 and V is TRBV5-6; 10 bases line up with TRBD1. Trimming removed 3 bases from V and 2 bases from J; junction bases left unmatched: 11. Per germline, CDR1 SGHDT and CDR2 YYEEEE. This CDR3 has 17 residues. The CDR3 bases are TGTGCCAGCAGCTCCCTCCCGGGACAGGGGTCCCCCTACGAGCAGTACTTC. This gives the protein CASSSLPGQGSPYEQYF.

This chain connects TRBV5-8 to TRBJ2-2; D remains ambiguous. Germline CDR1 is SGHTS and CDR2 is YDEGEE. The CDR3 has 13 amino acids. Between the trimmed V and J ends, which lost 5 bases and 4 bases, there was a span of 9 bases. In nucleotides, the CDR3 is TGTGCCAGCAGGATTTTGGCCACCGGGGAGCTGTTTTTT. This codes for CASRILATGELFF.